The 27 T cell receptor beta chains in this list originate from one sample, sequenced in a study of cytomegalovirus exposure and HLA in healthy donors. The PCR contained 60 Vbeta and 13 Jbeta primers. TCRdb's table, derived via immunoSEQ multiplex PCR, lists solely in-frame clones and lacks some. The table shows around 200,000 clones, with 84% occurring only once. The sequencing input was PBMCs. These receptors all stem from a girl aged 2 to 10 in good health and CMV-seropositive.

The chain links TRBV28 to TRBJ2-3; tentatively, D is TRBD2 (6 bases). The germline CDR1 and CDR2 sequences are MDHEN and SYDVKM. The CDR3 is made up of 13 amino acids. The V end lost 8 bases, the J end lost 6 bases, and 15 bases lay between the germline ends. CDR3 DNA sequence: TGTGCCAGCTCGACGGGAGTCCCGGATACGCAGTATTTT. This translates into CASSTGVPDTQYF.

The genes are TRBV7-9 and TRBJ2-7; 10 nucleotides align to TRBD1. Trimming removed 5 bases from V and 5 bases from J; junction bases left unmatched: 6. Looked up from germline, CDR1 is SEHNR and CDR2 is FQNEAQ (reference sequence). The CDR3 has 14 residues. The CDR3 DNA reads TGTGCCAGCAGCCCCCCGGGGACAGGGGACGAGCAGTACTTC. Its protein product is CASSPPGTGDEQYF.

This chain uses TRBV6-1 with TRBJ2-7; 13 bases align to TRBD2. This CDR3 has 18 residues. The germline gives CDR1 MNHNS, CDR2 SASEGT. J was trimmed by 2 bases and V by 3 bases; bases with no gene match: 10. DNA for the CDR3: TGTGCCAGCAGTGATCCCTATGGTACTAGCGGGAGGGCCTACGAGCAGTACTTC. Its translation is CASSDPYGTSGRAYEQYF.

The chain links TRBV19 to TRBJ1-1; weak D call: TRBD1 (6 bases). This CDR3 region has 17 residues. Germline V CDR1 and CDR2: LNHDA, SQIVND (reference sequence). V was cut by 6 bases and J by 0 bases, with 20 bases left in between. CDR3 sequence: CASRGRPTGTLNTEAFF. CDR3 DNA sequence: TGTGCCAGTAGGGGGCGGCCGACCGGGACACTGAACACTGAAGCTTTCTTT. The complete variable domain, with remaining parts taken from reference TRBV19 and TRBJ1-1, reads DGGITQSPKYLFRKEGQNVTLSCEQNLNHDAMYWYRQDPGQGLRLIYYSQIVNDFQKGDIAEGYSVSREKKESFPLTVTSAQKNPTAFYLCASRGRPTGTLNTEAFFGQGTRLTVV.

This clone was counted between two and nine times. V is TRBV2 and J is TRBJ1-1, with 8 bases aligning to TRBD1. Germline CDR1 is SNHLY and CDR2 is FYNNEI. The CDR3 has 15 amino acids. V trimming: 8 bases; J trimming: 0 bases; junction bases outside the gene matches: 8. Written as DNA, the CDR3 is TGTGCCAGCGAGACAGGGGCCTCTTTGAACACTGAAGCTTTCTTT. Its protein is CASETGASLNTEAFF.

This clone appeared a few times. The junction does not match germline at one end; this may be a read error. Written as DNA, the CDR3 is TGTGCCATCAGTGATAACCAGGGGGTCAGTTCCTTC. It codes for CAISDNQGVSSF. The rearrangement uses TRBV10-3 and TRBJ1-2; 7 positions agree with TRBD1. CDR1 is ENHRY, CDR2 SYGVKD, per germline. The CDR3 has 12 residues.

A few counts support this clone. J is TRBJ1-1 and V is TRBV9; D not resolved. The CDR3 has 13 amino acids. V was pared by 0 bases and J by 7 bases, with 10 bases between. The V gene's germline CDR1 is SGDLS and CDR2 YYNGEE. The CDR3 nucleotides read TGTGCCAGCAGCGTAGAAAGTGGCGGTGAAGCTTTCTTT. Translation: CASSVESGGEAFF.

The J gene is TRBJ2-1, the V gene TRBV10-3, with 8 bases that match TRBD2. The CDR3 is made up of 12 amino acids. Germline values: CDR1 ENHRY, CDR2 SYGVKD. Trimming removed 8 bases from V and 6 bases from J; junction bases left unmatched: 3. The CDR3 is CAIGLAGNEQFF. Written as DNA, the CDR3 is TGTGCCATCGGACTAGCAGGCAATGAGCAGTTCTTC.

The rearrangement uses TRBV15 and TRBJ2-7; TRBD1 agrees at 7 bases. This CDR3 comprises 14 residues. Germline V gives CDR1 LNHNV, CDR2 YYDKDF (reference sequence). Unmatched junction bases numbered 1, after V lost 1 base and J lost 1 base. CDR3 nucleotides: TGTGCCACCAGCAGAGGGGGACAGTCCTACGAGCAGTACTTC. It translates to CATSRGGQSYEQYF.

Only one count was recorded for this clone. V usage is TRBV10-3 and J usage is TRBJ1-2, with a weak D call TRBD1 (5 bases). V shed 5 bases and J shed 8 bases, with 12 bases lying between them. The CDR3 runs 12 residues. Germline CDR1 and CDR2: ENHRY and SYGVKD. The CDR3 region has the DNA TGTGCCATCAGTCCAGGGAACTCGGGCTACACCTTC. Its protein is CAISPGNSGYTF.

The CDR3 is CASGSTSGLAGYNEQFF. The DNA of the CDR3 is TGTGCTAGTGGTTCAACCTCGGGACTAGCGGGCTACAATGAGCAGTTCTTC. The V and J genes are TRBV12-5 and TRBJ2-1; TRBD2 agrees at 12 bases. The CDR3 runs to 17 residues. Per the germline V gene, CDR1 is LGHNT and CDR2 is FRNRAP. V was clipped by 4 bases and J by 3 bases; unmatched bases: 7.

This chain links TRBV6-1 with TRBJ1-2; TRBD1 aligns across 7 bases. CDR1 MNHNS and CDR2 SASEGT come from the germline V gene. The CDR3 has 12 amino acids. Trimming cost V 11 bases and J 6 bases; bases outside gene matches: 9. The CDR3 here is CAGATGVDGYTF. CDR3 coding DNA: TGTGCCGGGGCTACAGGGGTGGATGGCTACACCTTC.

The chain is built from TRBV10-3 and TRBJ2-3; 7 bases are a match to TRBD2. Unmatched junction bases numbered 7, after V lost 6 bases and J lost 1 base. The V gene's germline CDR1 is ENHRY and CDR2 SYGVKD. The length of the CDR3 is 15 residues. CDR3 sequence: CAISIGGGGTDTQYF. The CDR3 nucleotides read TGTGCCATCAGCATAGGCGGGGGAGGCACAGATACGCAGTATTTT.

The rearrangement links TRBV11-2 to TRBJ2-1; D not certain. Trimming pared 6 bases from V and 10 bases from J, leaving 25 bases between. Germline V gene lookup returns CDR1 SGHAT and CDR2 FQNNGV. The length of the CDR3 is 16 residues. The DNA for the CDR3 is TGTGCCAGCAGATTATTTATATTGAAGAGAGCGCACGAGCAGTTCTTC. Translating it yields CASRLFILKRAHEQFF.

This chain uses TRBV4-1 with TRBJ2-1; TRBD2 matches 9 bases. Germline CDR1 is MGHRA and CDR2 is YSYEKL. The V and J ends lost 1 base and 1 base, in that order; junction bases with no gene match: 8. The CDR3 is made up of 18 amino acids. CDR3: CASSQGLAGLWSYNEQFF. DNA for the CDR3: TGCGCCAGCAGCCAAGGTCTAGCGGGGCTCTGGTCCTACAATGAGCAGTTCTTC.

V usage is TRBV6-1 and J usage is TRBJ1-5; possibly TRBD1 for D (6 bases). The CDR3 is 13 amino acids. Deletions cut 6 bases from V and 7 bases from J, with 13 bases between. Germline loops: CDR1 MNHNS, CDR2 SASEGT. In nucleotides, the CDR3 is TGTGCCAGCAGAGATCTACAGGGCCAGCCCCAGCATTTT. It translates to CASRDLQGQPQHF.

The chain combines TRBV12-5 with TRBJ1-1; 10 nucleotides match TRBD1. Germline CDR1 LGHNT, CDR2 FRNRAP. V lost 7 bases to trimming and J lost 1 base; unmatched junction nucleotides: 12. The CDR3 consists of 17 residues. Written as DNA, the CDR3 is TGTGCTAGTGCAAGTCAGACAGGGGGCTCAACGAACACTGAAGCTTTCTTT. Translation: CASASQTGGSTNTEAFF.

The chain employs TRBV19 and TRBJ1-1; the D gene is possibly TRBD1 (6 bases). The ends were cut back, 7 bases at V and 6 bases at J, with 21 bases in the middle. In germline, CDR1 is LNHDA, CDR2 SQIVND (reference sequence). The CDR3 covers 15 residues. The DNA for the CDR3 is TGTGCCAGTACGGGACCGGACAGACCACGCGCTGAAGCTTTCTTT. Its protein product is CASTGPDRPRAEAFF.

The V gene is TRBV4-1, the J gene TRBJ2-7; D might be TRBD2 (6 bases). The V gene's germline CDR1 is MGHRA and CDR2 YSYEKL. V shed 1 base and J shed 6 bases, with 13 bases lying between them. The CDR3 has 14 residues. This chain's CDR3 is CASSQVDGGFEQYF. Here the CDR3 DNA reads TGCGCCAGCAGCCAAGTCGACGGAGGGTTCGAGCAGTACTTC.

J is TRBJ1-4 and V is TRBV30, with D tentatively TRBD1 (6 bases). This CDR3 comprises 13 residues. Germline CDR1 reads GTSNPN; CDR2 reads SVGIG (reference sequence). V was pared by 3 bases and J by 8 bases, with 13 bases between. The CDR3 here is CAWSGGGGEKLFF. The CDR3 nucleotides are TGTGCCTGGAGCGGGGGGGGCGGCGAAAAACTGTTTTTT.

J is TRBJ2-1 and V is TRBV29-1; the match to TRBD2 covers 13 bases. The CDR3 extends over 15 amino acids. Germline V gene sequence: CDR1 SQVTM, CDR2 ANQGSEA. V shed 7 bases, J shed 0 bases, and the junction held 3 bases outside the gene matches. The CDR3 is CSGTSGGSSYNEQFF. DNA of the CDR3: TGCAGCGGGACTAGCGGGGGAAGCTCCTACAATGAGCAGTTCTTC.

Remarks on this clone: The limits of the CDR3 on the DNA are not certain, so only TCRdb's listed CDR3 is given. The J gene is TRBJ2-5, the V gene TRBV21-1; TRBD2 is the table's D call, not checked against the DNA. TRBV21-1 is assigned pseudogene status. The CDR3 contains 14 residues when both ends are counted. The CDR3 sequence: CASSKRVAGGSRYF.

The chain uses TRBV18 and TRBJ2-1; no firm D call. The CDR3 contains 11 residues. Per the germline V gene, CDR1 is KGHSH and CDR2 is LQKENI. Trimming pared 2 bases from V and 13 bases from J, leaving 9 bases between. For the CDR3, the DNA is TGTGCCAGCTCACCAGACACAAATCAGTTCTTC. As protein: CASSPDTNQFF.

The rearrangement uses TRBV4-2 and TRBJ1-6; no definite D call. The CDR3 length is 16 residues. The V gene's germline CDR1 is LGHNA and CDR2 YNFKEQ. Trimming took off 4 bases at V and 6 bases at J, with 16 bases between the two ends. CDR3: CASSLLARVINSPLHF. Here the CDR3 DNA reads TGTGCCAGCAGCCTTCTAGCGCGGGTGATTAATTCACCCCTCCACTTT.

The chain employs TRBV5-1 and TRBJ2-7; 11 nucleotides line up with TRBD1. J gave up 9 bases and V 4 bases, and 15 bases lay outside the gene matches. Germline V gene sequence: CDR1 SGHRS, CDR2 YFSETQ. The CDR3 contains 16 residues. The CDR3 DNA reads as TGCGCCAGCAGCCACCCCCCGGGACAGGGGGGTCCCGGGCAGTACTTC. This sequence encodes CASSHPPGQGGPGQYF.

The chain recombines TRBV4-1 with TRBJ2-1, with 7 bases matching TRBD2. The CDR3 is 15 amino acids. Germline CDR1 MGHRA, CDR2 YSYEKL. Trimming cost V 6 bases and J 5 bases; bases outside gene matches: 10. DNA for the CDR3: TGCGCCAGCAGTCAAAGGCTAGCGGAGAACAATGAGCAGTTCTTC. Translating gives CASSQRLAENNEQFF.

As concerns this clone: The junction shows a germline mismatch at one end, possibly a read error. V usage is TRBV5-1 and J usage is TRBJ2-7, with a weak D call TRBD1 (5 bases). The CDR3 covers 13 residues. CDR1 and CDR2 (germline): SGHRS, YFSETQ. As DNA, the CDR3 is TGCGCCAGCAGCTCCCAGGGCTCCTACGGGCAGTACTTC. Protein sequence: CASSSQGSYGQYF.